The clone carrying this T cell receptor (beta chain) was counted many times. The definition of stable Graves' hyperthyroidism was no ophthalmopathy progression within 18 months. CDR1 and CDR2 from the germline V gene are SEHNR and FQNEAQ (reference sequence). This CDR3 region has 14 residues. V shed 1 base and J shed 4 bases, with 11 bases lying between them. This sample was taken from a study of T cells in Graves' hyperthyroidism and ophthalmopathy. The source material, RNA transcripts, was used to amplify TCR beta CDR3 regions. The study used the HTBI primer set for a first-round RT-PCR of the TCR CDR3. TCRdb re-analysed the multiplex PCR reads in MiXCR, keeping a single row per CDR3 protein. This table holds about 350,000 distinct CDR3 sequences, approximately 14% found once.

V and J are TRBV7-9 and TRBJ2-7, with a tentative D call TRBD1 (6 bases). This TCR was sampled from a woman aged 25 to 45 with Graves' hyperthyroidism. The sequenced material came from blood. This chain's CDR3 is CASSLVQGPYEQYF. The CDR3 DNA reads TGTGCCAGCAGCTTAGTTCAGGGGCCGTACGAGCAGTACTTC.